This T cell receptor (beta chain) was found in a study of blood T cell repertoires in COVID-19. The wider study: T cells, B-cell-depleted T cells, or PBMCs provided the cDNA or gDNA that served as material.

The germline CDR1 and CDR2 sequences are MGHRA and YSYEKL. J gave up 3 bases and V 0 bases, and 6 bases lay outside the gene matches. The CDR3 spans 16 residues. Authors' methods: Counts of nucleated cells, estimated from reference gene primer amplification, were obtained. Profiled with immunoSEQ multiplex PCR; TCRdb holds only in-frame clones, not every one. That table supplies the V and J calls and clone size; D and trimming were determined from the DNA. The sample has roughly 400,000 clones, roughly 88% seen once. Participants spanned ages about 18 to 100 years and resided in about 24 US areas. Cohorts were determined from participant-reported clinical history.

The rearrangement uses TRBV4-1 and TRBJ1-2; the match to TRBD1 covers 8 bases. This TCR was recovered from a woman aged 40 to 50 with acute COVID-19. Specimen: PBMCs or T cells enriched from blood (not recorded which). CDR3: CASSQDMTGVDYGYTF. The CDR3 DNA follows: TGCGCCAGCAGCCAAGACATGACAGGGGTAGACTATGGCTACACCTTC.